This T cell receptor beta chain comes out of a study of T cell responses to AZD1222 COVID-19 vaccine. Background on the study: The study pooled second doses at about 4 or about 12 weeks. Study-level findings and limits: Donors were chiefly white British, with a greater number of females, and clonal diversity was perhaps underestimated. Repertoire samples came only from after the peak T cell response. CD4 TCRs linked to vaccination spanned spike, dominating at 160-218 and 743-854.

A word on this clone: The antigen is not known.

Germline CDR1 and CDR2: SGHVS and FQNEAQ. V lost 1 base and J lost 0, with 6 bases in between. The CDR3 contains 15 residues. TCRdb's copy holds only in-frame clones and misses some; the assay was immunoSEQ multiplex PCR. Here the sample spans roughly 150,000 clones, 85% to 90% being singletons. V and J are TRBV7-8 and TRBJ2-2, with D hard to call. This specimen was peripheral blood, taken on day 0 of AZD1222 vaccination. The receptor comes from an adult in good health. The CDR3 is CASSLVAANTGELFF. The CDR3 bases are TGTGCCAGCAGCTTAGTAGCAGCGAACACCGGGGAGCTGTTTTTT.